Below, 24 T cell receptor beta chains from the same sample are listed, as sequenced in a study of cytomegalovirus exposure and HLA in healthy donors (dated by TCRdb to the late 2010s). Libraries were made using the immunoSEQ multiplex PCR assay. For the multiplex PCR, a mixture combining 60 forward primers for TCR Vbeta segments and 13 reverse primers for TCR Jbeta segments was used. TCRdb's version of the immuneACCESS table is confined to in-frame rearrangements and falls short of the full clone set. An unresolved V gene accounts for under half of the shortfall where checked; the remainder is of unknown origin. This sample's table contains tens of thousands of clones. In total, the top ten clones hold roughly an eighth of the sample. Sequenced sample: PBMCs. These receptors all stem from a woman aged 25 to 39 in good health and CMV-seropositive.

The chain carries TRBV18 and TRBJ1-2; 7 bases fit TRBD1. J gave up 8 bases and V 0 bases, and 6 bases lay outside the gene matches. The CDR3 is 14 residues long. The germline V gene has CDR1 KGHSH and CDR2 LQKENI. The CDR3 loop is CASSPPQGERGYTF. DNA for the CDR3: TGTGCCAGCTCACCACCCCAGGGGGAAAGGGGCTACACCTTC.

This sequence joins TRBV4-1 and TRBJ2-1; D is possibly TRBD2 (6 bases). From germline, CDR1 is MGHRA and CDR2 YSYEKL. The CDR3 length is 16 residues. V dropped 2 bases and J dropped 2 bases, with 13 bases sitting between them. The CDR3 loop is CASSQRTGDPYNEQFF. CDR3 bases: TGCGCCAGCAGCCAACGTACGGGGGATCCCTACAATGAGCAGTTCTTC.

The chain employs TRBV6-5 and TRBJ2-7; TRBD1 aligns across 7 bases. Germline CDR1 MNHEY, CDR2 SVGAGI. The CDR3 consists of 12 residues. The CDR3 loop is CAARDSRSGQYF. DNA of the CDR3: TGTGCTGCCCGGGACAGCCGATCCGGGCAGTACTTC.

The gene calls are TRBV27 and TRBJ1-1; possibly TRBD1 for D (6 bases). CDR1 is MNHEY, CDR2 SMNVEV, per germline (reference sequence). Deletions cut 3 bases from V and 7 bases from J, with 12 bases between. The CDR3 is made up of 13 amino acids. The CDR3 bases are TGTGCCAGCAGTTTGGGGCAGGGGAGTGAAGCTTTCTTT. As protein: CASSLGQGSEAFF.

V and J are TRBV19 and TRBJ1-1, with unresolved D. The CDR3 covers 13 residues. CDR1 and CDR2 from the germline V gene are LNHDA and SQIVND (reference sequence). Trimming cost V 5 bases and J 1 base, with 8 bases left between them. As DNA, the CDR3 is TGTGCCAGTAGTTGGACTTCGAACACTGAAGCTTTCTTT. Translating gives CASSWTSNTEAFF.

The gene calls are TRBV19 and TRBJ2-6, with 9 bases matching TRBD1. Germline loops: CDR1 LNHDA, CDR2 SQIVND (reference sequence). The CDR3 covers 17 residues. V gave up 7 bases and J gave up 1 base; unmatched junction bases: 8. The CDR3 region is CASNQGQGKSGANVLTF. The CDR3 DNA follows: TGTGCCAGTAACCAAGGACAGGGGAAATCTGGGGCCAACGTCCTGACTTTC. The complete variable domain, with remaining parts taken from reference TRBV19 and TRBJ2-6, reads DGGITQSPKYLFRKEGQNVTLSCEQNLNHDAMYWYRQDPGQGLRLIYYSQIVNDFQKGDIAEGYSVSREKKESFPLTVTSAQKNPTAFYLCASNQGQGKSGANVLTFGAGSRLTVL.

This chain uses TRBV5-1 with TRBJ1-1, with 7 bases that match TRBD1. The CDR3 has 14 residues. CDR1 is SGHRS and CDR2 is YFSETQ in the germline V gene. The V gene end was trimmed by 4 bases and the J gene end by 1 base; junction bases not matched to a gene: 4. The chain's CDR3 is CASSGGQSNTEAFF. Written as DNA, the CDR3 is TGCGCCAGCAGCGGGGGACAGTCGAACACTGAAGCTTTCTTT.

Notes on this clone: Sequence at one end of the junction differs from germline and may be a read error. This chain connects TRBV30 to TRBJ1-6; 9 nucleotides line up with TRBD1. From germline, CDR1 is GTSNPN and CDR2 SVGIG (reference sequence). This CDR3 spans 15 amino acids. The CDR3 here is CAGSTGTGYNSPLHF. The CDR3 coding sequence is TGTGCCGGGAGTACCGGGACAGGGTATAATTCACCCCTCCACTTT. The entire variable domain, with the rest obtained from reference TRBV30 and TRBJ1-6, is as follows: SQTIHQWPATLVQPVGSPLSLECTVEGTSNPNLYWYRQAAGRGLQLLFYSVGIGQISSEVPQNLSASRPQDRQFILSSKKLLLSDSGFYLCAGSTGTGYNSPLHFGNGTRLTVT.

The chain has TRBV5-4 and TRBJ2-6; D might be TRBD1 (5 bases). The CDR3 is 17 residues long. Deletions cut 4 bases from V and 7 bases from J, with 21 bases between. CDR1 is SGHNT and CDR2 is YYREEE in the germline V gene (reference sequence). CDR3 nucleotide sequence: TGTGCCAGCAGCACCCGTGGGGCCCCTCCTCGCGCCAACGTCCTGACTTTC. This encodes CASSTRGAPPRANVLTF. Filled out from reference TRBV5-4 and TRBJ2-6, the complete variable domain reads ETGVTQSPTHLIKTRGQQVTLRCSSQSGHNTVSWYQQALGQGPQFIFQYYREEENGRGNFPPRFSGLQFPNYSSELNVNALELDDSALYLCASSTRGAPPRANVLTFGAGSRLTVL.

The CDR3 sequence: CASSGLAGPAGELFF. The CDR3 nucleotides are TGTGCCAGCAGTGGACTAGCGGGGCCCGCCGGGGAGCTGTTTTTT. This sequence joins TRBV6-4 and TRBJ2-2; 11 bases match TRBD2. The CDR3 has 15 amino acids. V lost 4 bases and J lost 6; bases outside the gene matches: 4. The germline V gene has CDR1 MRHNA and CDR2 SNTAGT.

The V gene is TRBV7-9, the J gene TRBJ2-6; D gene ambiguous. The CDR3 totals 18 residues. Trimming took 1 base from V and 0 from J, leaving 13 bases between them. Germline V lookup: CDR1 SEHNR, CDR2 FQNEAQ (reference sequence). CDR3 coding DNA: TGTGCCAGCAGCTTAGGGTCAGGCCTTAGCTCTGGGGCCAACGTCCTGACTTTC. Translation: CASSLGSGLSSGANVLTF.

The chain joins TRBV6-5 to TRBJ1-1, with 8 bases fitting TRBD1. Germline CDR1 MNHEY, CDR2 SVGAGI. The CDR3 runs to 15 residues. The V gene end was trimmed by 4 bases and the J gene end by 0 bases; junction bases not matched to a gene: 4. CDR3 in amino acids: CASSSPTGVNTEAFF. For the CDR3, the DNA is TGTGCCAGCAGTTCCCCGACAGGGGTGAACACTGAAGCTTTCTTT.

V is TRBV4-1 and J is TRBJ2-1; 7 bases fit TRBD2. Germline loops: CDR1 MGHRA, CDR2 YSYEKL. The CDR3 length is 14 residues. The V and J ends lost 8 bases and 7 bases, in that order; junction bases with no gene match: 11. DNA of the CDR3: TGCGCCAGCGGGGGGGAGGCCGTTGGGAATGAGCAGTTCTTC. Amino acid sequence: CASGGEAVGNEQFF.

As DNA, the CDR3 is TGTGCCAGAATTAACGACCGGGAATATGGCTACACCTTC. This codes for CARINDREYGYTF. V gene TRBV2 combines with J gene TRBJ1-2; D uncertain. With 9 bases removed from V and 5 bases from J, the gap between germline ends came to 16 bases. The CDR3 contains 13 residues. Germline CDR1 reads SNHLY; CDR2 reads FYNNEI.

The chain recombines TRBV7-8 with TRBJ2-7; 11 bases line up with TRBD2. Germline CDR1 reads SGHVS; CDR2 reads FQNEAQ. The V segment lost 0 bases and the J segment 0 bases; nucleotides outside the gene matches: 7. CDR3 length equals 18 residues. CDR3 coding DNA: TGTGCCAGCAGCTTAGCCACTAGCGGGAGTCGGATCTCCTACGAGCAGTACTTC. This sequence encodes CASSLATSGSRISYEQYF.

The chain employs TRBV28 and TRBJ1-2; TRBD1 is a possible D gene (5 bases). In germline, CDR1 is MDHEN, CDR2 SYDVKM. The length of the CDR3 is 12 residues. Trimming removed 2 bases from V and 4 bases from J, with 5 bases in between. The CDR3 DNA sequence: TGTGCCAGCAGTTTAAGGGGCTATGGCTACACCTTC. Translated, it gives CASSLRGYGYTF.

The rearrangement joins TRBV10-3 to TRBJ1-2; D not resolved. Germline V gives CDR1 ENHRY, CDR2 SYGVKD. V lost 10 bases and J lost 4, with 25 bases in between. The CDR3 has 16 amino acids. CDR3 DNA sequence: TGTGCCACCTCTACGGCTTCCCCTAGTCAAGGCTATGGCTACACCTTC. Protein product: CATSTASPSQGYGYTF.

The chain has TRBV30 and TRBJ2-3, with D possibly being TRBD2 (5 bases). The CDR3 sequence is 14 residues long. Per germline, CDR1 GTSNPN and CDR2 SVGIG (reference sequence). Trimming removed 8 bases at V and 4 bases at J, with 19 bases between. Here the CDR3 DNA reads TGTGCCACCTGGAGCTCTAGGACTCCAGATACGCAGTATTTT. Translating it yields CATWSSRTPDTQYF.

The chain uses TRBV4-1 and TRBJ2-1, with TRBD2 matching 12 bases. The CDR3 totals 15 residues. Unmatched junction bases numbered 2, after V lost 4 bases and J lost 4 bases. Germline CDR1 is MGHRA and CDR2 is YSYEKL. The CDR3 bases are TGCGCCAGCAGCCCGCTAGCGGGAGGGTACAATGAGCAGTTCTTC. Its protein is CASSPLAGGYNEQFF.

V and J are TRBV27 and TRBJ2-7; the match to TRBD1 covers 9 bases. Germline CDR1 MNHEY, CDR2 SMNVEV (reference sequence). The CDR3 has 14 residues. Germline trimming cut 7 bases from V and 0 bases from J; bases unmatched to any gene: 4. CDR3: CASTGTGSSYEQYF. In DNA, the CDR3 is TGTGCCAGCACCGGGACAGGGAGCTCCTACGAGCAGTACTTC.

The gene calls are TRBV30 and TRBJ1-1; 7 bases align to TRBD1. From germline, CDR1 is GTSNPN and CDR2 SVGIG (reference sequence). V shed 3 bases and J 4 bases; nucleotides not matched to a gene: 5. This CDR3 spans 13 amino acids. The DNA of the CDR3 is TGTGCCTGGAGCCTAAGGACAGGCACTGAAGCTTTCTTT. Its protein product is CAWSLRTGTEAFF. Together with reference TRBV30 and TRBJ1-1, the CDR3 gives the full variable domain: SQTIHQWPATLVQPVGSPLSLECTVEGTSNPNLYWYRQAAGRGLQLLFYSVGIGQISSEVPQNLSASRPQDRQFILSSKKLLLSDSGFYLCAWSLRTGTEAFFGQGTRLTVV.

CDR3 in amino acids: CASSLRGGNYEQYF. CDR3 sequence (DNA): TGCGCCAGCAGCTTGCGTGGCGGAAACTACGAGCAGTACTTC. This chain joins TRBV5-1 and TRBJ2-7; D is undetermined. The length of the CDR3 is 14 residues. With 1 base removed from V and 3 bases from J, the gap between germline ends came to 11 bases. CDR1 is SGHRS and CDR2 is YFSETQ in the germline V gene. Full variable domain (outside the CDR3, taken from reference TRBV5-1 and TRBJ2-7): KAGVTQTPRYLIKTRGQQVTLSCSPISGHRSVSWYQQTPGQGLQFLFEYFSETQRNKGNFPGRFSGRQFSNSRSEMNVSTLELGDSALYLCASSLRGGNYEQYFGPGTRLTVT.

V usage is TRBV7-8 and J usage is TRBJ2-1, with TRBD2 matching over 9 bases. Trimming removed 5 bases from V and 7 bases from J; junction bases left unmatched: 6. The CDR3 contains 14 residues. The germline V gene has CDR1 SGHVS and CDR2 FQNEAQ. This CDR3 is CASSPWTSENEQFF. The CDR3 DNA reads as TGTGCCAGCAGCCCCTGGACTAGCGAGAATGAGCAGTTCTTC.

V usage is TRBV30 and J usage is TRBJ1-3; D remains ambiguous. There are 15 residues in the CDR3. With 2 bases removed from V and 0 bases from J, the gap between germline ends came to 11 bases. The germline V gene encodes CDR1 GTSNPN and CDR2 SVGIG (reference sequence). The chain's CDR3 is CAWSQDGGSGNTIYF. The CDR3, as DNA: TGTGCCTGGAGTCAGGACGGAGGCTCTGGAAACACCATATATTTT.